One sample yielded the 10 T cell receptor beta chains listed below, sequenced in a study of PD-L1 blockade in urothelial cancer. Here immunoSEQ multiplex PCR was the method, and the copy in TCRdb shows in-frame clones only, minus some. Here the sample spans some 45,000 clones, around 82% being singletons. The time point here: pretreatment peripheral blood. The specimen was PBMCs, collected around atezolizumab (anti-PD-L1) treatment. These receptors were taken from a man between 60 and 75 years old with urothelial cancer.

The chain has TRBV28 and TRBJ2-7; the match to TRBD1 covers 7 bases. The V gene's germline CDR1 is MDHEN and CDR2 SYDVKM. The V and J ends lost 6 bases and 4 bases, in that order; junction bases with no gene match: 12. This CDR3 is built from 15 residues. CDR3: CASSSTGLAQYEQYF. The CDR3 DNA reads as TGTGCCAGCAGCTCGACAGGGTTGGCCCAATACGAGCAGTACTTC.

This clone was picked up one time. The chain carries TRBV7-9 and TRBJ2-7; maybe TRBD1 (6 bases). V was cut by 4 bases and J by 2 bases, with 15 bases left in between. Germline-derived CDR1 and CDR2 are SEHNR and FQNEAQ (reference sequence). There are 15 residues in the CDR3. The CDR3 is CASSSDRGRTYEQYF. The DNA of the CDR3 is TGTGCCAGCAGCTCGGACAGAGGTAGAACCTACGAGCAGTACTTC. The full variable domain, rest sourced from reference TRBV7-9 and TRBJ2-7, is DTGVSQNPRHKITKRGQNVTFRCDPISEHNRLYWYRQTLGQGPEFLTYFQNEAQLEKSRLLSDRFSAERPKGSFSTLEIQRTEQGDSAMYLCASSSDRGRTYEQYFGPGTRLTVT.

J is TRBJ2-3 and V is TRBV5-1; D gene uncertain. Germline CDR1 is SGHRS and CDR2 is YFSETQ. The V gene lost 0 bases and the J gene lost 0 bases, with 8 bases spanning the gap. CDR3 length: 15 amino acids. CDR3 DNA: TGCGCCAGCAGCTTGGACACTACTAGCACAGATACGCAGTATTTT. It translates to CASSLDTTSTDTQYF.

The chain has TRBV28 and TRBJ1-1, with D maybe TRBD1 (6 bases). V dropped 5 bases and J dropped 1 base, with 14 bases sitting between them. Germline CDR1 and CDR2: MDHEN and SYDVKM. The length of the CDR3 is 15 residues. DNA for the CDR3: TGTGCCAGCAGTACGGGGGGCAGCCAGAACACTGAAGCTTTCTTT. Its protein is CASSTGGSQNTEAFF. The variable domain in full, with the rest retrieved from reference TRBV28 and TRBJ1-1, is DVKVTQSSRYLVKRTGEKVFLECVQDMDHENMFWYRQDPGLGLRLIYFSYDVKMKEKGDIPEGYSVSREKKERFSLILESASTNQTSMYLCASSTGGSQNTEAFFGQGTRLTVV.

This clone was detected a few times. V usage is TRBV6-5 and J usage is TRBJ1-6; D might be TRBD1 (6 bases). CDR1 is MNHEY, CDR2 SVGAGI, per germline. The CDR3 is 15 amino acids. Trimming removed 2 bases at V and 4 bases at J, with 9 bases between. The CDR3, as DNA: TGTGCCAGCAGTTACCGGACAGCTTATAATTCACCCCTCCACTTT. Translating it yields CASSYRTAYNSPLHF.

The chain employs TRBV27 and TRBJ2-7; 9 bases are shared with TRBD1. CDR1 and CDR2 from the germline V gene are MNHEY and SMNVEV (reference sequence). Germline trimming cut 6 bases from V and 2 bases from J; bases unmatched to any gene: 8. This CDR3 has 15 amino acids. As DNA, the CDR3 is TGTGCCAGCAGACCTAGGGACAGGGACCCCTACGAGCAGTACTTC. Its translation is CASRPRDRDPYEQYF.

The chain employs TRBV15 and TRBJ1-1; D uncertain. With 0 bases removed from V and 3 bases from J, the gap between germline ends came to 11 bases. This CDR3 is built from 15 residues. Per germline, CDR1 LNHNV and CDR2 YYDKDF (reference sequence). This CDR3 reads CATSRERALHTEAFF. DNA of the CDR3: TGTGCCACCAGCAGAGAGAGGGCGTTGCACACTGAAGCTTTCTTT.

A few counts support this clone. CDR3 amino acids: CASRPVDRGPYEQYF. In nucleotides, the CDR3 is TGTGCCAGCAGGCCCGTGGACAGGGGGCCCTACGAGCAGTACTTC. This chain links TRBV6-1 with TRBJ2-7; 11 nucleotides align to TRBD1. Germline V gives CDR1 MNHNS, CDR2 SASEGT. V trimming: 6 bases; J trimming: 2 bases; junction bases outside the gene matches: 6. This CDR3 comprises 15 residues.

This clone has at least ten counts. The gene calls are TRBV20-1 and TRBJ1-1, with D hard to call. Between the trimmed V and J ends, which lost 6 bases and 5 bases, there was a span of 10 bases. The germline V gene encodes CDR1 DFQATT and CDR2 SNEGSKA (reference sequence). The CDR3 contains 11 residues. CDR3 in DNA: TGCAGTGCCGCAGGTAGGACTGAAGCTTTCTTT. Translating gives CSAAGRTEAFF.

This chain uses TRBV5-6 with TRBJ2-3, with 9 bases fitting TRBD2. This CDR3 spans 17 amino acids. Per germline, CDR1 SGHDT and CDR2 YYEEEE. Trimming took 3 bases from V and 1 from J; bases not matched to a gene: 9. CDR3 nucleotides: TGTGCCAGCAGCTCACGTGTGCGGGAGGGGGGCACAGATACGCAGTATTTT. Protein sequence: CASSSRVREGGTDTQYF.